This record looks at one T cell receptor (beta chain) sequence and its context. This sample was taken from a study of technical replicates of blood from a few donors. The table came from immunoSEQ multiplex PCR; TCRdb's copy has only in-frame clones and leaves some out. The sample lists roughly 87,000 clones, around nine tenths seen once, with 0.39% in the top ten. The CDR3 has 15 amino acids. Trimming took 1 base from V and 4 from J; bases not matched to a gene: 4. Germline V lookup: CDR1 SGHDN, CDR2 FVKESK. This clonotype was obtained from a human donor in good health. V usage is TRBV14 and J usage is TRBJ1-2, with 9 nucleotides matching TRBD1. Sequencing was done on a sample of T cells isolated from PBMCs. This CDR3 is CASSQAGTGTYGYTF. Here the CDR3 DNA reads TGTGCCAGCAGCCAAGCAGGGACAGGGACCTATGGCTACACCTTC.